Shown below are 32 T cell receptor beta chains from a single sample sequenced in a study of blood T cell repertoires in COVID-19. Assay used: immunoSEQ multiplex PCR; TCRdb lists only in-frame clones, some missing. The profile covers roughly 190,000 clones, with 70% to 90% appearing a single time and 20% to 25% taken by the ten largest. The specimen sequenced was PBMCs or T cells enriched from blood (not recorded which). These receptors originate from a woman aged 40 to 49 in a cohort exposed to, infected with or recovered from COVID-19 (not recorded which).

The V gene is TRBV18, the J gene TRBJ1-3; 8 nucleotides line up with TRBD1. Germline trimming cut 3 bases from V and 4 bases from J; bases unmatched to any gene: 8. The CDR3 sequence is 16 residues long. The germline CDR1 and CDR2 sequences are KGHSH and LQKENI. The CDR3 spells CASSPSTGVEGNTIYF. The CDR3 DNA reads TGTGCCAGCTCACCGTCGACAGGGGTAGAAGGAAACACCATATATTTT. The complete variable domain, with remaining parts taken from reference TRBV18 and TRBJ1-3, reads NAGVMQNPRHLVRRRGQEARLRCSPMKGHSHVYWYRQLPEEGLKFMVYLQKENIIDESGMPKERFSAEFPKEGPSILRIQQVVRGDSAAYFCASSPSTGVEGNTIYFGEGSWLTVV.

This chain uses TRBV30 with TRBJ1-1; D is undetermined. Per germline, CDR1 GTSNPN and CDR2 SVGIG (reference sequence). V was trimmed by 4 bases and J by 4 bases, leaving 16 bases between them. The CDR3 covers 14 residues. The CDR3 reads CAWTLGRIGTEAFF. In DNA form, the CDR3 reads TGTGCCTGGACCCTGGGCAGAATCGGCACTGAAGCTTTCTTT.

V gene TRBV3-1 (or the pseudogene TRBV3-2) combines with J gene TRBJ2-5; TRBD1 aligns across 7 bases. Germline values: CDR1 LGHDT, CDR2 YNNKEL (reference sequence). The CDR3 is 20 amino acids. Losses at the gene ends were 0 bases for V and 4 bases for J; bases not matched to a gene: 20. The CDR3 loop is CASSQDSSDRERSSRETQYF. The DNA for the CDR3 is TGTGCCAGCAGCCAAGATTCCTCCGACAGGGAAAGGAGTTCCCGAGAGACCCAGTACTTC.

The chain joins TRBV7-9 to TRBJ1-1, with a possible D match to TRBD1 (5 bases). Germline lookup yields CDR1 SEHNR and CDR2 FQNEAQ (reference sequence). The germline V and J ends were trimmed by 6 bases and 2 bases, with 10 bases remaining between them. The CDR3 has 13 residues. The CDR3 nucleotides read TGTGCCAGCAGTCAGACAGCTAACACTGAAGCTTTCTTT. Protein: CASSQTANTEAFF.

This rearrangement joins TRBV19 to TRBJ1-4; D is unclear. There are 14 residues in the CDR3. CDR1 and CDR2 from the germline V gene are LNHDA and SQIVND (reference sequence). V was trimmed by 3 bases and J by 6 bases, leaving 11 bases between them. CDR3 residues: CASSISGLDEKLFF. The CDR3 DNA is TGTGCCAGTAGTATCTCGGGGTTAGATGAAAAACTGTTTTTT.

This clone has only one observation. The genes are TRBV11-2 and TRBJ2-7; 8 bases line up with TRBD1. CDR1 and CDR2 from the germline V gene are SGHAT and FQNNGV. The V and J ends lost 0 bases and 0 bases, in that order; junction bases with no gene match: 1. CDR3 length: 15 residues. CDR3 in amino acids: CASSLEDRASYEQYF. For the CDR3, the DNA is TGTGCCAGCAGCTTAGAGGACAGGGCCTCCTACGAGCAGTACTTC.

The gene calls are TRBV18 and TRBJ1-5; D is ambiguous. The germline V and J ends were trimmed by 5 bases and 3 bases, with 14 bases remaining between them. Germline loops: CDR1 KGHSH, CDR2 LQKENI. This CDR3 spans 15 amino acids. CDR3 sequence: CASSEAAGDNQPQHF. CDR3 nucleotides: TGTGCCAGCTCAGAGGCCGCGGGCGACAATCAGCCCCAGCATTTT.

The chain combines TRBV27 with TRBJ2-5; TRBD2 matches at 10 bases. Trimming removed 10 bases from V and 5 bases from J; junction bases left unmatched: 7. Per the germline V gene, CDR1 is MNHEY and CDR2 is SMNVEV (reference sequence). CDR3 size: 13 residues. The CDR3 loop is CATSGGVGETQYF. Here the CDR3 DNA reads TGTGCCACAAGCGGGGGGGTAGGGGAGACCCAGTACTTC.

The chain has TRBV6-5 and TRBJ1-2; tentatively, D is TRBD1 (5 bases). From germline, CDR1 is MNHEY and CDR2 SVGAGI. The CDR3 is 15 amino acids. The V end was cut by 0 bases, the J end by 6 bases, with 14 bases between. For the CDR3, the DNA is TGTGCCAGCAGTTACTCGGGCAGGGTTAGACATGGCTACACCTTC. Residues: CASSYSGRVRHGYTF.

This chain uses TRBV30 with TRBJ2-7, with D tentatively TRBD1 (5 bases). Germline CDR1 is GTSNPN and CDR2 is SVGIG (reference sequence). V was clipped by 3 bases and J by 4 bases, with 13 bases between them. The CDR3 contains 13 residues. The CDR3 nucleotides read TGTGCCTGGAGACAAGGGGCCCAATACGAGCAGTACTTC. Protein product: CAWRQGAQYEQYF.

This chain links TRBV6-1 with TRBJ1-2; D is unresolved. Germline values: CDR1 MNHNS, CDR2 SASEGT. The CDR3 totals 17 residues. The V and J ends lost 2 bases and 8 bases respectively, with 24 bases between them. The CDR3 reads CASSELIRRRGGRGYTF. The CDR3, as DNA: TGTGCCAGCAGTGAATTGATCCGGAGGCGCGGTGGAAGGGGCTACACCTTC.

The chain links TRBV5-5 to TRBJ1-2; 7 nucleotides line up with TRBD1. V lost 0 bases and J lost 4; bases outside the gene matches: 6. CDR3 length: 15 residues. From germline, CDR1 is SGHKS and CDR2 YYEKEE (reference sequence). Here the CDR3 DNA reads TGTGCCAGCAGCTTGGAGCCGGGGACAGTCTATGGCTACACCTTC. Protein sequence: CASSLEPGTVYGYTF. The full variable domain, completed using reference TRBV5-5 and TRBJ1-2, is DAGVTQSPTHLIKTRGQQVTLRCSPISGHKSVSWYQQVLGQGPQFIFQYYEKEERGRGNFPDRFSARQFPNYSSELNVNALLLGDSALYLCASSLEPGTVYGYTFGSGTRLTVV.

The chain joins TRBV11-2 to TRBJ2-7; D may be TRBD1 (6 bases). Germline loops: CDR1 SGHAT, CDR2 FQNNGV. The CDR3 loop spans 13 amino acids. V dropped 1 base and J dropped 2 bases, with 6 bases sitting between them. DNA of the CDR3: TGTGCCAGCAGCTTAGGGACAGCCTACGAGCAGTACTTC. Residues: CASSLGTAYEQYF.

The gene calls are TRBV27 and TRBJ2-1, with D possibly TRBD2 on 7 matching bases. Trimming shortened V by 3 bases and J by 10 bases, and 16 bases separated the two germline ends. Germline V gene sequence: CDR1 MNHEY, CDR2 SMNVEV (reference sequence). The CDR3 runs to 14 residues. The CDR3 sequence: CASSFGGPIREQFF. CDR3 DNA sequence: TGTGCCAGCAGTTTCGGGGGGCCGATTCGGGAGCAGTTCTTC.

V and J are TRBV6-2 or TRBV6-3 and TRBJ1-2, with TRBD1 matching over 8 bases. The CDR3 is 15 amino acids. V lost 6 bases, J lost 5 bases, and 11 bases stayed unmatched. CDR1 is MNHEY and CDR2 is SVGEGT in the germline V gene. CDR3 nucleotides: TGTGCCAGCAGCTCGGGACAGGCGGCCGTTTATGGCTACACCTTC. Its protein is CASSSGQAAVYGYTF.

The chain has TRBV7-2 and TRBJ2-3, with 8 positions matching TRBD2. This CDR3 has 16 residues. V shed 5 bases and J 5 bases; nucleotides not matched to a gene: 12. CDR1 and CDR2 (germline): SGHTA, FQGNSA. The CDR3 DNA follows: TGTGCCAGCAGCCCCCGCGCCGGGGGGGCCAGAGATACGCAGTATTTT. Translating it yields CASSPRAGGARDTQYF. Full variable domain (rest looked up from reference TRBV7-2 and TRBJ2-3): GAGVSQSPSNKVTEKGKDVELRCDPISGHTALYWYRQSLGQGLEFLIYFQGNSAPDKSGLPSDRFSAERTGGSVSTLTIQRTQQEDSAVYLCASSPRAGGARDTQYFGPGTRLTVL.

The chain combines TRBV28 with TRBJ1-1; D unclear. Germline V lookup: CDR1 MDHEN, CDR2 SYDVKM. Trimming removed 5 bases from V and 1 base from J, with 14 bases in between. This CDR3 region has 15 residues. The CDR3 loop reads CASSPPDRRNTEAFF. DNA of the CDR3: TGTGCCAGCAGTCCGCCCGATCGGAGGAACACTGAAGCTTTCTTT.

The chain joins TRBV10-2 to TRBJ2-1; 9 positions agree with TRBD1. This CDR3 has 15 residues. Germline CDR1 reads WSHSY; CDR2 reads SAAADI. Trimming at V came to 4 bases and at J to 7 bases, leaving 8 bases not matched to a gene. CDR3 bases: TGCGCCAGCAGTGGGGGACAGGGAATAGGGAATGAGCAGTTCTTC. Its protein product is CASSGGQGIGNEQFF.

CDR3 loop: CASSYEGTGPTGELFF. The CDR3 nucleotides are TGCGCCAGCAGCTACGAGGGGACAGGACCCACCGGGGAGCTGTTTTTT. The V gene is TRBV5-1, the J gene TRBJ2-2, with 8 bases lining up with TRBD1. V dropped 3 bases and J dropped 4; count of bases not matched to a gene: 8. Per germline, CDR1 SGHRS and CDR2 YFSETQ. The CDR3 loop spans 16 amino acids.

This clone appeared once. The CDR3 reads CASSPRQGVADTQYF. The CDR3 DNA reads as TGTGCCAGCAGCCCCCGACAGGGGGTTGCAGATACGCAGTATTTT. This chain connects TRBV9 to TRBJ2-3; 9 nucleotides align to TRBD1. Germline lookup yields CDR1 SGDLS and CDR2 YYNGEE. The CDR3 is 15 residues long. The J segment lost 4 bases and the V segment lost 4 bases, leaving 7 bases of the junction unmatched.

This clone was observed a single time. The gene calls are TRBV5-1 and TRBJ1-2; 9 positions agree with TRBD1. V lost 0 bases to trimming and J lost 8 bases; unmatched junction nucleotides: 5. The germline gives CDR1 SGHRS, CDR2 YFSETQ. The CDR3 extends over 14 amino acids. The CDR3 nucleotides are TGCGCCAGCAGCTTGGACAGGGGGCAGGGAGGCTACACCTTC. Amino acids: CASSLDRGQGGYTF.

The CDR3 loop reads CASSLRGQGVTTNSPLHF. CDR3 DNA sequence: TGTGCCAGCTCACTAAGGGGGCAGGGGGTAACAACGAATTCACCCCTCCACTTT. The V call is TRBV18, the J call TRBJ1-6, with 7 bases aligning to TRBD1. CDR1 and CDR2 from the germline V gene are KGHSH and LQKENI. This CDR3 has 18 residues. J gave up 7 bases and V 4 bases, and 16 bases lay outside the gene matches.

This clone was recorded only once. This sample includes further DNA sequences coding for the same CDR3. The chain couples TRBV9 to TRBJ1-1; TRBD1 is a possible D gene (5 bases). CDR1 and CDR2 from the germline V gene are SGDLS and YYNGEE. The CDR3 is 13 residues long. V was shortened by 2 bases and J by 3 bases, with 8 bases between the two germline ends. CDR3 residues: CASSVGGDTEAFF. CDR3 sequence (DNA): TGTGCCAGCAGCGTTGGAGGGGACACTGAAGCTTTCTTT.

About this clone: One end of the junction fails to match germline, which may point to a read error. The J gene is TRBJ2-2, the V gene TRBV6-5; TRBD2 agrees at 7 bases. This CDR3 has 15 residues. Per the germline V gene, CDR1 is MNHEY and CDR2 is SVGAGI. CDR3 coding DNA: TGTGCCAGCAGTATATGGACTAGGAACCCCGGGGAGCTGTTTTTT. This codes for CASSIWTRNPGELFF.

The V gene is TRBV2, the J gene TRBJ1-5; D is undetermined. The V and J ends lost 4 bases and 2 bases respectively, with 9 bases between them. Germline V gene sequence: CDR1 SNHLY, CDR2 FYNNEI. The CDR3 totals 14 residues. The CDR3: CASSADSGNQPQHF. The CDR3 coding sequence is TGTGCCAGCAGTGCCGACTCGGGCAATCAGCCCCAGCATTTT.

The chain is built from TRBV4-3 and TRBJ1-6, with a weak D call TRBD1 (5 bases). The ends were cut back, 0 bases at V and 10 bases at J, with 16 bases in the middle. Germline V gives CDR1 LGHNA, CDR2 YSLEER. The CDR3 has 16 residues. For the CDR3, the DNA is TGCGCCAGCAGCCAAGATCTTGAAGGAAAGGGGTCACCCCTCCACTTT. Translation: CASSQDLEGKGSPLHF.

The chain has TRBV19 and TRBJ1-1; D unresolved. The V end lost 5 bases, the J end lost 1 base, and 8 bases lay between the germline ends. This CDR3 has 13 residues. Germline loops: CDR1 LNHDA, CDR2 SQIVND (reference sequence). CDR3 bases: TGTGCCAGTAGTTCTACTTGGAACACTGAAGCTTTCTTT. It translates to CASSSTWNTEAFF. Full variable domain (rest looked up from reference TRBV19 and TRBJ1-1): DGGITQSPKYLFRKEGQNVTLSCEQNLNHDAMYWYRQDPGQGLRLIYYSQIVNDFQKGDIAEGYSVSREKKESFPLTVTSAQKNPTAFYLCASSSTWNTEAFFGQGTRLTVV.

The CDR3 DNA sequence: TGTGCCAGCAGCTTACCGGGACTAGCAAACAATGAGCAGTTCTTC. This translates into CASSLPGLANNEQFF. The J gene is TRBJ2-1, the V gene TRBV11-2; 9 nucleotides line up with TRBD2. V dropped 2 bases and J dropped 5; count of bases not matched to a gene: 4. The CDR3 extends over 15 amino acids. Germline CDR1 SGHAT, CDR2 FQNNGV.

J is TRBJ2-5 and V is TRBV27; 15 positions agree with TRBD2. The CDR3 totals 17 residues. V gave up 5 bases and J gave up 5 bases; unmatched junction bases: 9. In germline, CDR1 is MNHEY, CDR2 SMNVEV (reference sequence). The CDR3 sequence is CASSLGLAGGPVETQYF. The CDR3 DNA follows: TGTGCCAGCAGTCTCGGACTAGCGGGAGGGCCCGTTGAGACCCAGTACTTC.

The chain links TRBV11-2 to TRBJ2-6; D perhaps matches TRBD2 (7 bases). V shed 3 bases and J shed 4 bases, with 13 bases lying between them. This CDR3 region has 16 residues. Germline assignment: CDR1 SGHAT and CDR2 FQNNGV. This CDR3 reads CASSFGGLAGANVLTF. Written as DNA, the CDR3 is TGTGCCAGCAGCTTCGGGGGGCTCGCCGGGGCCAACGTCCTGACTTTC.

The chain combines TRBV5-6 with TRBJ1-2; D uncertain. The CDR3 contains 12 residues. Trimming took off 1 base at V and 4 bases at J, with 5 bases between the two ends. Germline CDR1 reads SGHDT; CDR2 reads YYEEEE. This chain's CDR3 is CASSLLAYGYTF. The DNA for the CDR3 is TGTGCCAGCAGCTTGTTGGCCTATGGCTACACCTTC.

In this sample, this clone turned up a few times. V gene TRBV18 combines with J gene TRBJ2-3, with a tentative D call TRBD1 (7 bases). Per germline, CDR1 KGHSH and CDR2 LQKENI. This CDR3 comprises 15 residues. Trimming cost V 4 bases and J 3 bases, with 14 bases left between them. DNA of the CDR3: TGTGCCAGCTCACTTCTACAGGGGAGGACAGATACGCAGTATTTT. This gives the protein CASSLLQGRTDTQYF.